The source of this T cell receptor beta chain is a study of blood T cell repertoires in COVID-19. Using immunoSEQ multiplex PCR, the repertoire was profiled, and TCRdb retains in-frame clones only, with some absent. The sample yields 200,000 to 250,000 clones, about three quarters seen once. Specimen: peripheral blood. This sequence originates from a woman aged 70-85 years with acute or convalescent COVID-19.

This CDR3 is CASSQDWAGTNEQYF. The DNA of the CDR3 is TGTGCCAGCAGCCAAGATTGGGCGGGAACGAATGAGCAGTACTTC. The V and J genes are TRBV14 and TRBJ2-7; tentative D call: TRBD2 (6 bases). Germline CDR1 reads SGHDN; CDR2 reads FVKESK. Deletions cut 0 bases from V and 7 bases from J, with 16 bases between. The CDR3 consists of 15 residues.